The 11 T cell receptor beta chains given below trace back to one sample, sequenced in a study of Ad26.COV2.S vaccination and SARS-CoV-2 variants. Produced via immunoSEQ multiplex PCR; TCRdb's table is partial and in-frame only. The table has around 450,000 clones, 80% to 90% seen once. The treatment denotes: some 20 received Ad26.COV2.S at low or high dose, single or two shots; 5 received placebo; per-sample allocation not given. Vaccine and placebo recipients were sampled on day 63 after the first injection. This sample comprised peripheral blood, obtained in a trial of Ad26.COV2.S vaccine versus placebo. The source is a person aged 18-60 years who received the Ad26.COV2.S COVID-19 vaccine or a placebo.

The genes are TRBV7-2 and TRBJ2-2; D call uncertain. Trimming removed 7 bases at V and 2 bases at J, with 5 bases between. Germline V gene lookup returns CDR1 SGHTA and CDR2 FQGNSA. The CDR3 length is 12 residues. The CDR3 reads CASTLNTGELFF. CDR3 nucleotides: TGTGCCAGCACTCTCAACACCGGGGAGCTGTTTTTT.

This chain uses TRBV18 with TRBJ2-3, with D uncertain. This CDR3 contains 15 residues. CDR1 and CDR2 (germline): KGHSH, LQKENI. The V and J ends lost 0 bases and 7 bases respectively, with 14 bases between them. The DNA of the CDR3 is TGTGCCAGCTCACCACCGGAGATTAGTTCGCATACGCAGTATTTT. It yields the protein CASSPPEISSHTQYF.

J is TRBJ2-1 and V is TRBV3-1 (or the pseudogene TRBV3-2); D gene ambiguous. V lost 0 bases, J lost 0 bases, and 18 bases lay in between. CDR1 and CDR2 (germline): LGHDT, YNNKEL (reference sequence). This CDR3 comprises 19 residues. The CDR3 coding sequence is TGTGCCAGCAGCCAAGATACCCACATACGCGATCGCTCCTACAATGAGCAGTTCTTC. Amino acid sequence: CASSQDTHIRDRSYNEQFF.

CDR3 DNA sequence: TGTGCCAGCAGCCGGTCGGACAGTTCGGAACAGCCCCAGCATTTT. Its protein is CASSRSDSSEQPQHF. The chain recombines TRBV6-5 with TRBJ1-5, with D possibly matching TRBD1 (6 bases). Germline CDR1 reads MNHEY; CDR2 reads SVGAGI. V dropped 6 bases and J dropped 7 bases, with 19 bases sitting between them. The CDR3 is 15 amino acids.

V and J are TRBV5-1 and TRBJ2-1; D ambiguous. CDR1 SGHRS and CDR2 YFSETQ come from the germline V gene. The length of the CDR3 is 14 residues. V gave up 0 bases and J gave up 0 bases, with 4 bases separating them. In DNA form, the CDR3 reads TGCGCCAGCAGCTTGGGAGTCTCCTACAATGAGCAGTTCTTC. Its translation: CASSLGVSYNEQFF.

The chain carries TRBV9 and TRBJ2-7; the match to TRBD1 covers 10 bases. Germline V gene data show CDR1 as SGDLS and CDR2 as YYNGEE. V shed 0 bases, J shed 4 bases, and the junction held 4 bases outside the gene matches. CDR3 size: 15 residues. The CDR3 loop is CASSVALGQGYEQYF. The CDR3 nucleotides read TGTGCCAGCAGCGTAGCCCTGGGACAGGGGTACGAGCAGTACTTC.

This clone has a single count. The chain couples TRBV3-1 (or the pseudogene TRBV3-2) to TRBJ2-3; D unresolved. This CDR3 has 14 amino acids. CDR1 is LGHDT and CDR2 is YNNKEL in the germline V gene (reference sequence). V lost 1 base to trimming and J lost 6 bases, with 11 bases between them. The CDR3 DNA sequence: TGTGCCAGCAGCCAAGGATATAGCCCGGATACGCAGTATTTT. It encodes CASSQGYSPDTQYF.

The chain links TRBV10-3 to TRBJ1-2; TRBD1 matches at 8 bases. The V and J ends lost 4 bases and 8 bases, in that order; junction bases with no gene match: 9. Germline CDR1 ENHRY, CDR2 SYGVKD. This CDR3 is built from 14 residues. In nucleotides, the CDR3 is TGTGCCATCAGTGGACAAGGGACAGGCGACGGCTACACCTTC. The encoded protein is CAISGQGTGDGYTF.

This sequence joins TRBV5-1 and TRBJ2-3, with D tentatively TRBD1 or TRBD2 (5 bases each). The germline CDR1 and CDR2 sequences are SGHRS and YFSETQ. V lost 4 bases to trimming and J lost 0 bases, with 18 bases between them. This CDR3 spans 17 amino acids. CDR3 amino acids: CASSQGTSFISTDTQYF. Here the CDR3 DNA reads TGCGCCAGCAGCCAAGGGACGTCCTTCATTAGCACAGATACGCAGTATTTT.

The chain links TRBV6-5 to TRBJ1-5; D perhaps matches TRBD1 (5 bases). Between the trimmed V and J ends, which lost 6 bases and 7 bases, there was a span of 13 bases. The germline V gene encodes CDR1 MNHEY and CDR2 SVGAGI. The CDR3 sequence is 13 residues long. The CDR3 is CASSTGDGQPQHF. CDR3 nucleotide sequence: TGTGCCAGCAGCACGGGGGATGGGCAGCCCCAGCATTTT.

V gene TRBV27 combines with J gene TRBJ2-7; a weak D match, TRBD1 (5 bases). V lost 6 bases and J lost 0, with 18 bases in between. The CDR3 runs to 16 residues. Germline lookup yields CDR1 MNHEY and CDR2 SMNVEV (reference sequence). DNA of the CDR3: TGTGCCAGCAGCCCGAGCGCAGGGTACAGCTCCTACGAGCAGTACTTC. Encoded protein: CASSPSAGYSSYEQYF.